The rows below give T cell receptor beta chains drawn from one sample of a study of OX40 agonist ivuxolimab in advanced cancers. Clones were sequenced by immunoSEQ multiplex PCR, and TCRdb holds only the in-frame ones, with some missing. Of 90,000 to 100,000 clones in the sample, 75% to 90% were seen once. The specimen comprised CD4+ or CD8+ T cells sorted from blood, sampled in a trial of the OX40 agonist ivuxolimab. The receptors come from an adult with an advanced solid tumor such as melanoma, head and neck, liver or kidney cancer. Each CDR3 is given with its conserved first and last residue. The D gene is left open where the match is weak. Only part of the rows carry a size: once, few, many, or a class if the clone is expanded.

V gene	clone size	J gene	D gene	CDR3 DNA	CDR3 protein
TRBV7-8	-	TRBJ1-1	TRBD1	TGTGCCACTAACAGGGGGCGCGATTCTTTGGCTGAAGCTTTCTTT	CATNRGRDSLAEAFF
TRBV2	-	TRBJ2-3	-	TGTGCCAGCAAATACACAGATACGCAGTATTTT	CASKYTDTQYF
TRBV10-2	-	TRBJ2-2	TRBD1	TGCGCCAGCAGGGGGACAGAGACCGGGGAGCTGTTTTTT	CASRGTETGELFF
TRBV11-3	-	TRBJ2-1	TRBD2	TGTGCCAGCAGCTTAGGACTAGCGGGAGGAGATGAGCAGTTCTTC	CASSLGLAGGDEQFF
TRBV11-2	-	TRBJ2-3	TRBD2	TGTGCCAGCAGCTCACTGAGCGGGAGGAGGGGAGATACGCAGTATTTT	CASSSLSGRRGDTQYF
TRBV5-1	-	TRBJ2-2	-	TGCGCCAGCAGCTTGCGGCCTATCACCGGGGAGCTGTTTTTT	CASSLRPITGELFF
TRBV19	-	TRBJ2-2	TRBD1	TGTGCCAGTACCGCACAGGGGGTCGTGGTCACCGGGGAGCTGTTTTTT	CASTAQGVVVTGELFF
TRBV9	-	TRBJ1-2	-	TGTGCCAGCAGCGCCCACGGGGAGGCTAACTATGGCTACACCTTC	CASSAHGEANYGYTF
TRBV18	-	TRBJ2-3	-	TGTGCCAGCTCACCATCTGAGAGCGGAGATACGCAGTATTTT	CASSPSESGDTQYF
TRBV18	-	TRBJ2-7	TRBD1	TGTGCCAGCTCACCCCAGGACAGGGACTACGAGCAGTACTTC	CASSPQDRDYEQYF
TRBV28	-	TRBJ1-6	-	TGTGCCAGCAGTTTGCCGCCGAAGGGGAGCACCCTCCACTTT	CASSLPPKGSTLHF
TRBV19	once	TRBJ1-1	TRBD1	TGTGCCAGTAGTGTTTCGGACAGGTTAGTGAACACTGAAGCTTTCTTT	CASSVSDRLVNTEAFF
TRBV30	once	TRBJ1-6	-	TGTGCCTGGGGAGGGGGAACACCCCTCCACTTT	CAWGGGTPLHF
TRBV28	once	TRBJ2-7	TRBD1	TGTGCCAGCGGGACAGTTAACTCGTACGAGCAGTACTTC	CASGTVNSYEQYF
TRBV6-5	-	TRBJ2-2	TRBD2	TGTGCCAGCTGGCCACGGCGGGAGGGCGGGGAGCTGTTTTTT	CASWPRREGGELFF
TRBV4-1	-	TRBJ1-4	TRBD1	TGCGCCAGCAGCCGGGAACAGGGGAACCGACGGGAAAAACTGTTTTTT	CASSREQGNRREKLFF
TRBV5-1	-	TRBJ2-5	TRBD2	TGCGCCAGCAGCCCGGGGGGGACGCAACAAGAGACCCAGTACTTC	CASSPGGTQQETQYF
TRBV30	-	TRBJ1-5	-	TGTGCCTGGGGAGAAGCGGGTAATAGCAATCAGCCCCAGCATTTT	CAWGEAGNSNQPQHF
TRBV7-3	once	TRBJ1-2	TRBD1	TGTGCCAGCAGCTCGGGACAGGGGGCGGATGGCTACACCTTC	CASSSGQGADGYTF
TRBV19	-	TRBJ2-3	-	TGTGCCAGTAGTCCCTCGAGGGGGGTTGGACCAGATACGCAGTATTTT	CASSPSRGVGPDTQYF
TRBV13	few	TRBJ2-6	-	TGTGCCAGCAGCTTAGAGCGGGCTGGGGCCAACGTCCTGACTTTC	CASSLERAGANVLTF
TRBV21-1	-	TRBJ2-3	-	TGTGCCAGCAGCAGGACTAGCGGGAGGTCAGATACGCAGTATTTT	CASSRTSGRSDTQYF
TRBV6-5	-	TRBJ2-3	-	TGTGCCAGCAGGAGCGAAGATACGCAGTATTTT	CASRSEDTQYF
TRBV14	-	TRBJ2-1	TRBD2	TGTGCCAGCAGCCGTCTAGCGGGAGGTTACAATGAGCAGTTCTTC	CASSRLAGGYNEQFF
TRBV7-3	-	TRBJ2-5	TRBD1	TGTGCCAGCAGCCCAAGGACAGGGGGCTTGGAGACCCAGTACTTC	CASSPRTGGLETQYF
TRBV27	once	TRBJ1-1	-	TGTGCCAGCAGTTTAGGGTACATGAACACTGAAGCTTTCTTT	CASSLGYMNTEAFF
TRBV7-8	-	TRBJ2-5	-	TGTGCCAGCAGCTTAGAGGAGGGGAAAGAGACCCAGTACTTC	CASSLEEGKETQYF
TRBV4-2	once	TRBJ2-4	-	TGTGCCAGCAGTCCCCCCGGGGAACAAGACAAAAACATTCAGTACTTC	CASSPPGEQDKNIQYF
TRBV4-1	-	TRBJ1-2	-	TGCGCCAGCAGCCTAAGGGTGGACAGCAACTATGGCTACACCTTC	CASSLRVDSNYGYTF
TRBV6-6	-	TRBJ1-4	-	TGTGCCAGCAGTTACCCCGCCGAAGAAAAACTGTTTTTT	CASSYPAEEKLFF
TRBV7-9	-	TRBJ2-3	-	TGTGCCAGCAGCTTAGGGGTGGGGCTCACAGATACGCAGTATTTT	CASSLGVGLTDTQYF
TRBV5-1	-	TRBJ1-4	-	TGCGCCAGCAGCTCTACAGACGCAACTAATGAAAAACTGTTTTTT	CASSSTDATNEKLFF
TRBV7-3	-	TRBJ2-5	TRBD2	TGTGCCAGCAGCTTAGGGGGTAGCGGGATGGGAGAGACCCAGTACTTC	CASSLGGSGMGETQYF
TRBV19	-	TRBJ2-1	TRBD1	TGTGCCAGTAGTACAGGGGGCGCAGGTAGAGGGAATGAGCAGTTCTTC	CASSTGGAGRGNEQFF
TRBV18	-	TRBJ2-1	TRBD2	TGTGCCAGCTCACCACGGGGGCGACTAGCGGGAGAGTTTGAGCAGTTCTTC	CASSPRGRLAGEFEQFF
TRBV30	-	TRBJ1-5	-	TGTGCCTGGAGTGGGGGCAGCAATCAGCCCCAGCATTTT	CAWSGGSNQPQHF
TRBV10-3	-	TRBJ2-1	TRBD2	TGTGCCATCTCCACAGGCACTAGCGGGAGAAATGAGCAGTTCTTC	CAISTGTSGRNEQFF
TRBV19	few	TRBJ1-1	-	TGTGCCAGTAGTAGCCCCTCCGGGAACACTGAAGCTTTCTTT	CASSSPSGNTEAFF
TRBV19	-	TRBJ1-1	TRBD1	TGTGCCAGTAGTACCCAGACAGGGGTAGCTTTCTTT	CASSTQTGVAFF
TRBV28	-	TRBJ2-1	TRBD2	TGTGCCAGCAGCTCCCCGGCTAGCGGCTCCTACAATGAGCAGTTCTTC	CASSSPASGSYNEQFF
TRBV7-2	once	TRBJ1-5	-	TGTGCCAGCCGCCGGGCAGGGGGCAATCAGCCCCAGCATTTT	CASRRAGGNQPQHF
TRBV20-1	-	TRBJ1-2	-	TGCAGTGCTCCGTCGGGCTATGGCTACACCTTC	CSAPSGYGYTF
TRBV28	-	TRBJ1-5	-	TGTGCCAGCAGTTTTTCGGCCCGGGGAGGAGGGCAGCCCCAGCATTTT	CASSFSARGGGQPQHF
TRBV25-1	-	TRBJ2-7	-	TGTGCCAGCAGTGGAACCAGGGGAGGGGGATACGAGCAGTACTTC	CASSGTRGGGYEQYF
TRBV18	-	TRBJ2-3	-	TGTGCCAGCTCACCACCGGTAGTAACGGGAGCCTTAGATACGCAGTATTTT	CASSPPVVTGALDTQYF
TRBV18	once	TRBJ2-4	-	TGTGCCAGCTCACCAGCGATGGCCAAAAACATTCAGTACTTC	CASSPAMAKNIQYF
TRBV7-9	few	TRBJ1-3	-	TGTGCCAGCCCTGAGAGGGGGGACTCTGGAAACACCATATATTTT	CASPERGDSGNTIYF
TRBV21-1	-	TRBJ2-1	-	TGTGCCAGAGCAGCGGAAGCGGGAGCAGACTACAATGAGCAGTTCTTC	CARAAEAGADYNEQFF
TRBV7-9	-	TRBJ2-3	TRBD2	TGTGCCAGCAGCCCGACTAGCGCGTTTCTGAGCACAGATACGCAGTATTTT	CASSPTSAFLSTDTQYF
TRBV6-6	-	TRBJ2-2	-	TGTGCCAGCAGTTACACTACCGGGGAGCTGTTTTTT	CASSYTTGELFF
TRBV4-1	once	TRBJ2-2	TRBD2	TGCGCCAGCAGTTCCGCCCGGGAGGGCCCCGCCGGGGAGCTGTTTTTT	CASSSAREGPAGELFF
TRBV7-2	-	TRBJ2-3	TRBD2	TGTGCCAGCAGCTTATTCACTAGCGGCACAGATACGCAGTATTTT	CASSLFTSGTDTQYF
TRBV28	-	TRBJ1-2	TRBD1	TGTGCCAGCAGTCTCGGGACAGGGGCTGGACCTAGCTATGGCTACACCTTC	CASSLGTGAGPSYGYTF
TRBV10-3	-	TRBJ2-3	TRBD1	TGTGCCGCGGCCAATTCGGGCAGGGGGTCAGATACGCAGTATTTT	CAAANSGRGSDTQYF
TRBV4-3	-	TRBJ1-3	-	TGCGCCAGCCGTACTAATCCAGCAACTGGAAACACCATATATTTT	CASRTNPATGNTIYF
TRBV6-1	-	TRBJ1-5	-	TGTGCCAGCAGTGAATGGGGGCAAAGCAATCAGCCCCAGCATTTT	CASSEWGQSNQPQHF
TRBV18	-	TRBJ1-5	TRBD1	TGTGCCAGCTCACTAACTCAGGGGGCGGATCAGCCCCAGCATTTT	CASSLTQGADQPQHF
TRBV7-6	once	TRBJ2-3	-	TGTGCCAGCAGCTTAGCGCTGGCAGATACGCAGTATTTT	CASSLALADTQYF
TRBV6-6	-	TRBJ2-1	-	TGTGCCAGCAGTTACTCCTTAGGGGAGAAGGAGTTCTTC	CASSYSLGEKEFF